This TCR beta chain was recovered during a study of blood T cell repertoires in COVID-19. Whole-study context: The United States, Italy and Spain provided the acute and convalescent COVID-19 samples.

Germline V gene data show CDR1 as GTSNPN and CDR2 as SVGIG (reference sequence). CDR3 size: 13 residues. V gave up 3 bases and J gave up 1 base, with 9 bases separating them. Clones were sequenced by immunoSEQ multiplex PCR, and TCRdb holds only the in-frame ones, with some missing. The top ten clones hold approximately 6.1% of a sample with nearly 25,000 clones, roughly 79% of them seen once. This sequence originates from a man between 50 and 59 years old with COVID-19, enrolled during active disease. The source material was peripheral blood. The V gene is TRBV30, the J gene TRBJ1-1; possibly TRBD1 for D (6 bases). The DNA of the CDR3 is TGTGCCTGGAGGTTGGGGGCGAACACTGAAGCTTTCTTT. It specifies CAWRLGANTEAFF.